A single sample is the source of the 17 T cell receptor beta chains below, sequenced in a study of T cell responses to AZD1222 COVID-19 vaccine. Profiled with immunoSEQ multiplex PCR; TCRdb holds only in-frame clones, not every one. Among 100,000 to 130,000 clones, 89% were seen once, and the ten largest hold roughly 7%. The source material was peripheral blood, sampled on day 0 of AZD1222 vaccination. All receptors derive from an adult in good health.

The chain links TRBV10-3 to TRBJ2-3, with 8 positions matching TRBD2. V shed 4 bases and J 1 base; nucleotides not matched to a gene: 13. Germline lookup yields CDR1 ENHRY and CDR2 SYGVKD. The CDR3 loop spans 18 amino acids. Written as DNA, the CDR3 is TGTGCCATCAGTGCTGTCCCGGGACTAGGTTCGGGCACAGATACGCAGTATTTT. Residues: CAISAVPGLGSGTDTQYF.

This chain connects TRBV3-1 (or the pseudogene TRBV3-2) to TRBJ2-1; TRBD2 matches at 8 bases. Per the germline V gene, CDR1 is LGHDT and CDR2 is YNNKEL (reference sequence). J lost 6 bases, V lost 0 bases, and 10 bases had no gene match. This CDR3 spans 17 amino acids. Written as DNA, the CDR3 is TGTGCCAGCAGCCAAGATCGGAATAGCGGGAAGGGCAATGAGCAGTTCTTC. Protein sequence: CASSQDRNSGKGNEQFF.

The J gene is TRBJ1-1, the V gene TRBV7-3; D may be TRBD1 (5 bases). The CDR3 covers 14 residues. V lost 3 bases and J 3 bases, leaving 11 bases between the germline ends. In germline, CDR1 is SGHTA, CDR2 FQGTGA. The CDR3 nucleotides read TGTGCCAGCAGCTTCAAGGGGCGAGACACTGAAGCTTTCTTT. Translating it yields CASSFKGRDTEAFF.

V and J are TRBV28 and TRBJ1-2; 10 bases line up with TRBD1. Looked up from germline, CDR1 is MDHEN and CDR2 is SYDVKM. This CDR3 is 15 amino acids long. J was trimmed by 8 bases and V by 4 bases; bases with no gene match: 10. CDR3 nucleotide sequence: TGTGCCAGCAGTTCCACCGGGACAGGGGTTATGGGCTACACCTTC. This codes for CASSSTGTGVMGYTF.

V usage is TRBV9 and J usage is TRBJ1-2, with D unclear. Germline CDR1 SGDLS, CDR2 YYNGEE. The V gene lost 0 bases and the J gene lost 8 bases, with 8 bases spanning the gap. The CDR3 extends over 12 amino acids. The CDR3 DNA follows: TGTGCCAGCAGCGTAGTGGGCAGGGGCTACACCTTC. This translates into CASSVVGRGYTF. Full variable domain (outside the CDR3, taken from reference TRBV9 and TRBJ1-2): DSGVTQTPKHLITATGQRVTLRCSPRSGDLSVYWYQQSLDQGLQFLIQYYNGEERAKGNILERFSAQQFPDLHSELNLSSLELGDSALYFCASSVVGRGYTFGSGTRLTVV.

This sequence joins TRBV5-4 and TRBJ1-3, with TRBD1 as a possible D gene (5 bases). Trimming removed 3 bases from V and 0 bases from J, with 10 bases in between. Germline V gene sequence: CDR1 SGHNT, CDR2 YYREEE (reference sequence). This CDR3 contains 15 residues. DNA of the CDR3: TGTGCCAGCAGCTCGGGGGGACTCTCTGGAAACACCATATATTTT. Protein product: CASSSGGLSGNTIYF.

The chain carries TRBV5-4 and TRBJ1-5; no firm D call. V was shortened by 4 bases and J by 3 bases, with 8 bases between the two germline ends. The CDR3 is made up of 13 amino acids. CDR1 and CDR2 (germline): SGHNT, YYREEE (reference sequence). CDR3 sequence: CASSPGPNQPQHF. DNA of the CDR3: TGTGCCAGCAGCCCTGGACCCAATCAGCCCCAGCATTTT.

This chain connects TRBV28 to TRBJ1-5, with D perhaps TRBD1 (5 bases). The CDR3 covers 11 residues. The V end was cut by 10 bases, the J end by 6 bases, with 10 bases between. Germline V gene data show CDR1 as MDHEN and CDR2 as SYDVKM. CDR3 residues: CATGAGQPQHF. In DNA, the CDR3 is TGTGCCACCGGGGCGGGTCAGCCCCAGCATTTT.

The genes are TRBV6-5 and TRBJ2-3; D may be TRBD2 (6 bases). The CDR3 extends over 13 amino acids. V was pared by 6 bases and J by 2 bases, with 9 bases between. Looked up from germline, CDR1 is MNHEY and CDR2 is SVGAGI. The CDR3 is CASRAGNTDTQYF. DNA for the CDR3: TGTGCCAGCAGGGCGGGGAACACAGATACGCAGTATTTT.

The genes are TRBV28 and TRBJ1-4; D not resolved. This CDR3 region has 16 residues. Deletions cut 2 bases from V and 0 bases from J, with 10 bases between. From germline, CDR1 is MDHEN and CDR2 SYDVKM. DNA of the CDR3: TGTGCCAGCAGTTTAAAAGGGATCGCAACTAATGAAAAACTGTTTTTT. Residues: CASSLKGIATNEKLFF.

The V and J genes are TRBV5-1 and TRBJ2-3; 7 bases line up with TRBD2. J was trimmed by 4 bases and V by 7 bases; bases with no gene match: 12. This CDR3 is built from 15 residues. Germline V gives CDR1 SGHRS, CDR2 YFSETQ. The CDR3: CASCAGRERSDTQYF. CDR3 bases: TGCGCCAGCTGCGCCGGGCGGGAGCGTTCAGATACGCAGTATTTT.

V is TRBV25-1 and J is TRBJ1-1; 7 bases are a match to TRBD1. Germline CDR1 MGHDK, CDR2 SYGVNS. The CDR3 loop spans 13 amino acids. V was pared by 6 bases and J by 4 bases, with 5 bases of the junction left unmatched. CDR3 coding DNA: TGTGCCAGCAGCTCGACAGGGTTCACTGAAGCTTTCTTT. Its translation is CASSSTGFTEAFF.

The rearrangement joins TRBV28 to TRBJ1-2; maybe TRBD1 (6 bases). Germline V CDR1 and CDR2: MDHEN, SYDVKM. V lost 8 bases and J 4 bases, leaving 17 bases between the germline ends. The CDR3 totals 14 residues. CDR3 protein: CASRPKTGLYGYTF. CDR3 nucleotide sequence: TGTGCCAGCCGACCTAAGACAGGCCTCTATGGCTACACCTTC.

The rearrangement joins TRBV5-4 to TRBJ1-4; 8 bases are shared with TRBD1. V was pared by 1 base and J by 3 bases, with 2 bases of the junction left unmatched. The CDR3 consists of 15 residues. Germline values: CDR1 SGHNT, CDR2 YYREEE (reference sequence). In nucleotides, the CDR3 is TGTGCCAGCAGCTTGCAGGGGGCGGCTAATGAAAAACTGTTTTTT. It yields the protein CASSLQGAANEKLFF.

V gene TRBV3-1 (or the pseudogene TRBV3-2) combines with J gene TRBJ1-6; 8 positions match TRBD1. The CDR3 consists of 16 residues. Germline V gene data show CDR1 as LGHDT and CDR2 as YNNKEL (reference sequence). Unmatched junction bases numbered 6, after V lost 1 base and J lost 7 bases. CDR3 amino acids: CASSQATGQANSPLHF. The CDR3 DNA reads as TGTGCCAGCAGCCAAGCCACGGGACAGGCGAATTCACCCCTCCACTTT.

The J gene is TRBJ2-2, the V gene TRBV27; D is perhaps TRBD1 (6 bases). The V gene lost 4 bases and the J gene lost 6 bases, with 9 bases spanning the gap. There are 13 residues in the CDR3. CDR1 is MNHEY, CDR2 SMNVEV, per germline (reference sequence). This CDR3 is CASSSGVPGELFF. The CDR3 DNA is TGTGCCAGCAGTTCAGGGGTCCCCGGGGAGCTGTTTTTT.

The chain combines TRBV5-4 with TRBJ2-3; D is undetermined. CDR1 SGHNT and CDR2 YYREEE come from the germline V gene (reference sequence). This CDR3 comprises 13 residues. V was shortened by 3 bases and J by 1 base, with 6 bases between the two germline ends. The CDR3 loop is CASSYGGTDTQYF. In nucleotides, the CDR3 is TGTGCCAGCAGCTATGGGGGCACAGATACGCAGTATTTT.